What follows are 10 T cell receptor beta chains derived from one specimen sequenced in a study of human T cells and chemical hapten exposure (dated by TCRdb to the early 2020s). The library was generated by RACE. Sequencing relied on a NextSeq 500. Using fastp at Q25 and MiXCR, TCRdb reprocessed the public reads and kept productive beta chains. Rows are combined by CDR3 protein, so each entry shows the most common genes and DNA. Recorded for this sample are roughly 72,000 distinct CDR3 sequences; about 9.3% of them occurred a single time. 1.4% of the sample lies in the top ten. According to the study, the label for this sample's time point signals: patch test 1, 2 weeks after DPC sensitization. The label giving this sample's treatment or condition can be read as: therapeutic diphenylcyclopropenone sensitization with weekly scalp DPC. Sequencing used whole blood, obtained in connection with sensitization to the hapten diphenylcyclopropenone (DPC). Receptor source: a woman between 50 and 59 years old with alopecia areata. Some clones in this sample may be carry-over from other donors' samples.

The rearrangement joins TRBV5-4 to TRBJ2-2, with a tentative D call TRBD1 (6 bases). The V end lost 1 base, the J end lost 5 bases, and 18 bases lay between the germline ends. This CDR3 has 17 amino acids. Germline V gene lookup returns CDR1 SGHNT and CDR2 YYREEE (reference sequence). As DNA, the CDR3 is TGTGCCAGCAGCTTGCCGGGGCAGGGGCGAAGAACCGGGGAGCTGTTTTTT. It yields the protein CASSLPGQGRRTGELFF.

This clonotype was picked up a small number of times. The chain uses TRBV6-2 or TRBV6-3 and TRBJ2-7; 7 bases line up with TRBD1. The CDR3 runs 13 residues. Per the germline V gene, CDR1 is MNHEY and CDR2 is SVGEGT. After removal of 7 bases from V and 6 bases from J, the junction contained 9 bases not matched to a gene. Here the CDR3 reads CASTPGQYIEQYF. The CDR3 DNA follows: TGTGCCAGCACACCGGGACAGTATATCGAGCAGTACTTC.

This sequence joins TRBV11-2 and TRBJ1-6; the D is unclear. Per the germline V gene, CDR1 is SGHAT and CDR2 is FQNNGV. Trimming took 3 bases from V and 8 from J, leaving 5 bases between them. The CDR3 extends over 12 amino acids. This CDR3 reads CASSFSDSPLHF. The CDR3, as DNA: TGTGCCAGCAGCTTTTCAGATTCACCCCTCCACTTT.

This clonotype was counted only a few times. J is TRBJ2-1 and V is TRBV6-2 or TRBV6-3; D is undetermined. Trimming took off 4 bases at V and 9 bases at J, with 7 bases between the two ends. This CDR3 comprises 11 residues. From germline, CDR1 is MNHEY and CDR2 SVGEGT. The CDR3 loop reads CASSSLREQFF. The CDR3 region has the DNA TGTGCCAGCAGTTCCCTCCGTGAGCAGTTCTTC.

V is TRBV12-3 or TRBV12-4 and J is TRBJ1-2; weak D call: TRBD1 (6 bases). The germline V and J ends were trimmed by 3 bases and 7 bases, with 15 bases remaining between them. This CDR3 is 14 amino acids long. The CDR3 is CASSLQGMAAGYTF. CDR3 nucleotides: TGTGCCAGCAGTTTGCAGGGGATGGCGGCTGGCTACACCTTC.

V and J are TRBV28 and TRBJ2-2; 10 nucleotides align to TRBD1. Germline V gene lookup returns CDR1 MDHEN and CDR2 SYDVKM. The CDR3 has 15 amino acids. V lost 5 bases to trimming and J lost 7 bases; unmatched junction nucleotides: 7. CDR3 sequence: CASSPTGGGFGELFF. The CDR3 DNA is TGTGCCAGCAGTCCGACAGGGGGCGGATTCGGGGAGCTGTTTTTT.

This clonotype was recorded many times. The CDR3, as DNA: TGTGCCAGTAGTAGGAAGATCACCGGGGAGCTGTTTTTT. The encoded protein is CASSRKITGELFF. The chain uses TRBV19 and TRBJ2-2, with D unresolved. V was shortened by 4 bases and J by 4 bases, with 7 bases between the two germline ends. Germline loops: CDR1 LNHDA, CDR2 SQIVND (reference sequence). This CDR3 region has 13 residues.

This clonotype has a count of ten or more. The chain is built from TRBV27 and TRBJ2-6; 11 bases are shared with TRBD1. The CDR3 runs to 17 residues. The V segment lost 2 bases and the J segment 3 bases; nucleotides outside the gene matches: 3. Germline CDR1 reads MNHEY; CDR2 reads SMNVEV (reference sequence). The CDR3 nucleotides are TGTGCCAGCAGTTTAGTGGGACAGGGGGGTGGGGCCAACGTCCTGACTTTC. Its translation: CASSLVGQGGGANVLTF.

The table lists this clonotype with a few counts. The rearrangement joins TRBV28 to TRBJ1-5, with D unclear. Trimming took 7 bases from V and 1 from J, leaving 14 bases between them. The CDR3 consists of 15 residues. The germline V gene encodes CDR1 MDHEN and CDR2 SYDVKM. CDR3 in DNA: TGTGCCAGCACGTATGGGCCACCGAGCAATCAGCCCCAGCATTTT. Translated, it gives CASTYGPPSNQPQHF. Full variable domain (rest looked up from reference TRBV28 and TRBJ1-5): DVKVTQSSRYLVKRTGEKVFLECVQDMDHENMFWYRQDPGLGLRLIYFSYDVKMKEKGDIPEGYSVSREKKERFSLILESASTNQTSMYLCASTYGPPSNQPQHFGDGTRLSIL.

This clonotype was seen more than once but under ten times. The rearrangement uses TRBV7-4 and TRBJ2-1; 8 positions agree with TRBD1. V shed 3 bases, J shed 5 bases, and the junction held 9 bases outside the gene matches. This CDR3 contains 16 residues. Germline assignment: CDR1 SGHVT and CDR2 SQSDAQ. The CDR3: CASSFQGALSNNEQFF. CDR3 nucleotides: TGTGCCAGCAGCTTCCAGGGGGCTCTAAGTAACAATGAGCAGTTCTTC.